This T cell receptor (beta chain) was sequenced for a study of OX40 agonist ivuxolimab in advanced cancers. At the level of the study: Dose-escalation patients had hepatocellular carcinoma, melanoma, renal cell or head and neck cancer.

Cycle 7 day 1, cycle 4 day 1, and baseline were the timepoints at which blood was sampled. A word on this clone: Its antigen is currently unknown.

General study points: Expanded clones belonging to CD8+ T cells outnumbered, on average, those of CD4+.

Produced via immunoSEQ multiplex PCR; TCRdb's table is partial and in-frame only. Among over 100,000 clones listed, roughly 93% were seen once. Sequencing was performed on CD4+ or CD8+ T cells sorted from blood, taken in a trial of the OX40 agonist ivuxolimab. The TCR was taken from an adult with an advanced solid tumor such as melanoma, head and neck, liver or kidney cancer.

CDR3 residues: CASRGAVGTGIYGYTF. The CDR3, as DNA: TGTGCCAGCAGAGGGGCGGTAGGGACAGGGATATATGGCTACACCTTC. The chain uses TRBV5-6 and TRBJ1-2; 9 nucleotides agree with TRBD1. The CDR3 is 16 residues long. Losses at the gene ends were 5 bases for V and 5 bases for J; bases not matched to a gene: 13. Per germline, CDR1 SGHDT and CDR2 YYEEEE.